The next 21 T cell receptor beta chains were all read from a single sample in a study of T-cell reconstitution after alpha-beta-depleted transplantation in children. TCRbeta library construction was performed incorporating unique molecular identifiers. One entry per CDR3 protein, called by TCRdb with MiXCR from the PCR reads. The sample lists over 150,000 distinct CDR3 sequences; more than 9.5% were seen once. The sample was PBMCs, taken before TCRalphabeta/CD19-depleted stem cell transplant. These receptors all stem from a boy aged 2 to 9 with acute myeloid leukemia, due to receive a stem cell transplant.

Concerning this clonotype itself: Just one base apart from a much larger clone, this may be a read error. V is TRBV5-1 and J is TRBJ2-1; D is possibly TRBD2 (6 bases). The CDR3 runs to 14 residues. From germline, CDR1 is SGHRS and CDR2 YFSETQ. The CDR3 loop is CASSQGTVYDEQFF. DNA of the CDR3: TGCGCCAGCAGCCAAGGGACTGTCTACGATGAGCAGTTCTTC.

This clonotype came up many times. The chain joins TRBV5-1 to TRBJ2-7; 10 positions match TRBD2. The V gene end was trimmed by 2 bases and the J gene end by 5 bases; junction bases not matched to a gene: 4. CDR1 SGHRS and CDR2 YFSETQ come from the germline V gene. This CDR3 spans 14 amino acids. The CDR3 DNA is TGCGCCAGCAGCTTCAGCGGGGGGGACAACGAGCAGTACGTC. Its translation: CASSFSGGDNEQYV.

This clonotype was found many times. The gene calls are TRBV7-9 and TRBJ2-7; possibly TRBD1 for D (6 bases). CDR1 and CDR2 from the germline V gene are SEHNR and FQNEAQ (reference sequence). The V gene lost 5 bases and the J gene lost 4 bases, with 12 bases spanning the gap. The CDR3 contains 13 residues. CDR3 nucleotide sequence: TGTGCCAGCAGCCAGATGGACAGTTACGAGCAGTACGTC. Translated: CASSQMDSYEQYV.

This chain joins TRBV4-1 and TRBJ1-6; TRBD1 matches at 8 bases. The CDR3 is 15 amino acids. V trimming: 1 base; J trimming: 8 bases; junction bases outside the gene matches: 4. CDR1 is MGHRA, CDR2 YSYEKL, per germline. In nucleotides, the CDR3 is TGCGCCAGCAGCCAAGGGAGGACAGGGTATTCACCCCTCCACTTT. Translation: CASSQGRTGYSPLHF.

This clonotype showed up many times. This chain connects TRBV9 to TRBJ2-1, with 11 bases aligning to TRBD2. CDR3 length: 17 residues. V lost 3 bases to trimming and J lost 5 bases; unmatched junction nucleotides: 10. CDR1 is SGDLS, CDR2 YYNGEE, per germline. CDR3 protein: CASSAGSSGRLDNEQFF. The CDR3 DNA follows: TGTGCCAGCAGCGCAGGGTCTAGCGGGAGGTTGGACAATGAGCAGTTCTTC.

This clonotype came up many times. The rearrangement joins TRBV28 to TRBJ1-2; 8 bases are a match to TRBD1. This CDR3 region has 14 residues. CDR1 is MDHEN and CDR2 is SYDVKM in the germline V gene. V lost 8 bases to trimming and J lost 2 bases; unmatched junction nucleotides: 7. Here the CDR3 reads CASWGQENNYGYTF. The CDR3 DNA is TGTGCCAGCTGGGGACAGGAAAACAACTATGGCTACACCTTC.

This clonotype was counted many times. The chain has TRBV15 and TRBJ2-7; no firm D call. The CDR3 covers 13 residues. The ends were cut back, 3 bases at V and 4 bases at J, with 10 bases in the middle. The V gene's germline CDR1 is LNHNV and CDR2 YYDKDF (reference sequence). The CDR3, as DNA: TGTGCCACCAGCAGTGACATAGTTTACGAGCAGTACTTC. Translation: CATSSDIVYEQYF.

This clonotype occurred many times. CDR3 residues: CSARVVTAQQETQYF. The CDR3 DNA is TGCAGTGCTAGAGTCGTGACTGCGCAACAAGAGACCCAGTACTTC. This rearrangement joins TRBV20-1 to TRBJ2-5, with D hard to call. Germline lookup yields CDR1 DFQATT and CDR2 SNEGSKA (reference sequence). CDR3 size: 15 residues. The ends were cut back, 1 base at V and 2 bases at J, with 14 bases in the middle.

This clonotype came up many times. This rearrangement joins TRBV12-3 or TRBV12-4 to TRBJ1-1, with D hard to call. Trimming left V 4 bases short and J 2 bases short, with 14 bases between. This CDR3 is 15 amino acids long. The CDR3 nucleotides read TGTGCCAGCAGTTCCGTACAGATCCGAAACACTGAAGCTTTCTTT. It encodes CASSSVQIRNTEAFF.

This clonotype was detected ten times or more. This chain links TRBV5-1 with TRBJ1-1; the D is unclear. This CDR3 comprises 14 residues. CDR1 and CDR2 from the germline V gene are SGHRS and YFSETQ. V lost 5 bases and J lost 2, with 13 bases in between. The CDR3 is CASRVGTANTEAFF. In DNA, the CDR3 is TGCGCCAGCAGAGTCGGCACAGCCAACACTGAAGCTTTCTTT.

In its sample, this clonotype was seen many times. V and J are TRBV5-1 and TRBJ1-2, with D perhaps TRBD1 (6 bases). Germline CDR1 and CDR2: SGHRS and YFSETQ. V was cut by 0 bases and J by 4 bases, with 10 bases left in between. The CDR3 has 14 amino acids. The CDR3 loop reads CASSLGGAAYGYTF. Written as DNA, the CDR3 is TGCGCCAGCAGCTTGGGGGGGGCTGCCTATGGCTACACCTTC.

This clonotype was observed at least ten times. The chain employs TRBV5-6 and TRBJ1-3, with D uncertain. The CDR3 runs to 13 residues. Trimming removed 0 bases from V and 2 bases from J, with 3 bases in between. In germline, CDR1 is SGHDT, CDR2 YYEEEE. The CDR3 DNA is TGTGCCAGCAGCTTGGGGGCTGGAAACACCATATATTTT. Residues: CASSLGAGNTIYF.

This clonotype was counted many times. V and J are TRBV2 and TRBJ2-2; no reliable D call. The CDR3 has 16 residues. Trimming stripped 4 bases from V and 1 base from J, with 13 bases between. The V gene's germline CDR1 is SNHLY and CDR2 FYNNEI. For the CDR3, the DNA is TGTGCCAGCAGTGCCCCAGCGATAGGGAACACCGGGGAGCTGTTTTTT. It yields the protein CASSAPAIGNTGELFF.

This clonotype has a count of ten or more. This sequence joins TRBV6-5 and TRBJ1-1; tentative D call: TRBD1 (6 bases). The germline V gene encodes CDR1 MNHEY and CDR2 SVGAGI. CDR3 size: 13 residues. The V end was cut by 2 bases, the J end by 4 bases, with 8 bases between. The CDR3 DNA reads as TGTGCCAGCAGTTACGGGGGCGTCACTGAAGCTTTCTTT. Protein: CASSYGGVTEAFF.

This clonotype was found many times. The chain recombines TRBV7-2 with TRBJ1-5; 7 positions match TRBD1. The CDR3 loop spans 14 amino acids. Germline lookup yields CDR1 SGHTA and CDR2 FQGNSA. Trimming removed 5 bases from V and 5 bases from J; junction bases left unmatched: 6. CDR3 region: CASSLDRAHQPQHF. The CDR3 coding sequence is TGTGCCAGCAGCCTCGACAGGGCCCATCAGCCCCAGCATTTT.

This clonotype was seen repeatedly, ten times or more. The chain recombines TRBV5-5 with TRBJ1-5, with TRBD1 as a possible D gene (6 bases). This CDR3 spans 14 amino acids. Trimming stripped 8 bases from V and 0 bases from J, with 12 bases between. CDR1 is SGHKS, CDR2 YYEKEE, per germline (reference sequence). In DNA, the CDR3 is TGTGCCAGACCGGGACACTATAGCAATCAGCCCCAGCATTTT. Translation: CARPGHYSNQPQHF.

This clonotype occurred many times. The chain recombines TRBV19 with TRBJ2-1; possibly TRBD2 for D (5 bases). There are 12 residues in the CDR3. The V end lost 11 bases, the J end lost 7 bases, and 15 bases lay between the germline ends. Germline V gene sequence: CDR1 LNHDA, CDR2 SQIVND (reference sequence). The CDR3: CAGGTPLNEQFF. CDR3 DNA: TGTGCCGGAGGAACCCCGTTAAATGAGCAGTTCTTC.

The table lists this clonotype with a few counts. This chain links TRBV2 with TRBJ1-2, with D perhaps TRBD1 (5 bases). This CDR3 is built from 12 residues. The V end was cut by 10 bases, the J end by 7 bases, with 16 bases between. Germline V gives CDR1 SNHLY, CDR2 FYNNEI. CDR3 DNA sequence: TGTGCCAAACAACCGGGGGTCGGTGGCTACACCTTC. It is translated as CAKQPGVGGYTF.

About this clonotype itself: Given a much more abundant clone one base away, this may be a read error. The V and J genes are TRBV5-1 and TRBJ2-7; the D call may be TRBD1 or TRBD2 (5 bases each). CDR1 and CDR2 (germline): SGHRS, YFSETQ. The CDR3 sequence is 14 residues long. This CDR3 reads CASRWTYRNREQCF. CDR3 nucleotides: TGCGCCAGCAGGTGGACATATCGCAATAGGGAGCAGTGCTTC.

Regarding this clonotype: This could be a read error, since a much larger clone is one nucleotide away. The chain is built from TRBV7-9 and TRBJ2-1; D gene unclear. The CDR3 extends over 13 amino acids. Looked up from germline, CDR1 is SEHNR and CDR2 is FQNEAQ (reference sequence). V was trimmed by 3 bases and J by 12 bases, leaving 15 bases between them. DNA of the CDR3: TGTGCCAGCAGCTTTCCCCTTGCGGCCCTGCAGTTCTTC. Translating it yields CASSFPLAALQFF.

This clonotype occurred many times. CDR3 in DNA: TGCAGTGCTAGCCGCGGACACGGACGGGATCAGCCCCAGCATTTT. Encoded protein: CSASRGHGRDQPQHF. The chain couples TRBV20-1 to TRBJ1-5; possible D gene TRBD1, 5 bases. The ends were cut back, 3 bases at V and 5 bases at J, with 17 bases in the middle. The CDR3 covers 15 residues. Germline V gene lookup returns CDR1 DFQATT and CDR2 SNEGSKA (reference sequence).